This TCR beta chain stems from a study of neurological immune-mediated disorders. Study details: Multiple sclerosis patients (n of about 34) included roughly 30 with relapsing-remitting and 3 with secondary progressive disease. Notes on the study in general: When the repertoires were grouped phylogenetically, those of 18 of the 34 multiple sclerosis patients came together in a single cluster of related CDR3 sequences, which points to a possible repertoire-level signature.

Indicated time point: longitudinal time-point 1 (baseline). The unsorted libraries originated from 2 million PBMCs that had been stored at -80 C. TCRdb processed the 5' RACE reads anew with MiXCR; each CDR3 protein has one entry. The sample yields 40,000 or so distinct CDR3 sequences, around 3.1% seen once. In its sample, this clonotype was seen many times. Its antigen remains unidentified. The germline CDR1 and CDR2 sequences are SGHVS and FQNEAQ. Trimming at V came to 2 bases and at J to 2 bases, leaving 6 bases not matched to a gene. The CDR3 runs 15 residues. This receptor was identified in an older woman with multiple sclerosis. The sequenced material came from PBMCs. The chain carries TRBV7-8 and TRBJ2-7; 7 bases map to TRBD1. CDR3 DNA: TGTGCCAGCAGCTTATCCACAGGGGCCGCCTACGAGCAGTACTTC. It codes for CASSLSTGAAYEQYF.